This T cell receptor (beta chain) comes out of a study of shared clonotypes between healthy human individuals. The method was immunoSEQ multiplex PCR; TCRdb's version includes in-frame clones alone and lacks a portion of them. The table includes some 2,400,000 clones, more than 90% detected once. This CDR3 is built from 13 residues. Germline trimming cut 4 bases from V and 9 bases from J; bases unmatched to any gene: 7. Germline V gives CDR1 SGHRS, CDR2 YFSETQ. The rearrangement links TRBV5-1 to TRBJ2-5, with 9 bases that match TRBD1. Specimen: naive CD4+ T cells sorted from blood. Indicated subset: CD45RA+ positively selected. The sequence came from a man between 18 and 29 years old in good health. The CDR3 DNA reads as TGCGCCAGCAGCCCGGGACAGGGAATGGCCCAGTACTTC. Amino acids: CASSPGQGMAQYF.